The rows below give T cell receptor beta chains drawn from one sample of a study of shared clonotypes between healthy human individuals. The table came from immunoSEQ multiplex PCR; TCRdb's copy has only in-frame clones and leaves some out. This table holds approximately 500,000 clones, 90% to 96% found once. The sample taken for sequencing was naive CD4+ T cells sorted from blood. The receptors derive from a woman aged 30 to 39 in good health. Both conserved end residues are trimmed from each CDR3. Each record gives: V gene, J gene, clone size, CDR3 protein. A clone size is listed for some rows: how often the clone was seen (once, few, many), or a class if it is expanded.

>TRBV27|TRBJ1-2|.
ASSHTGLYGYT
>TRBV5-4|TRBJ2-1|.
ASSVHPTSGRGNEQF
>TRBV4-2|TRBJ2-1|.
ASSHSRTSGDEQF
>TRBV19|TRBJ1-3|.
ASSFSGSGSGNTIY
>TRBV28|TRBJ2-7|once
ASSLSLAGTYEQY
>TRBV5-4|TRBJ2-5|.
ASSLSGTSRETQY
>TRBV28|TRBJ2-2|once
ASSLDGYTGELF
>TRBV5-1|TRBJ2-1|.
ASSDGTQYNEQF
>TRBV28|TRBJ2-7|few
ATMDAEQY
>TRBV2|TRBJ1-1|.
ASSTTVMNTEAF
>TRBV5-1|TRBJ2-5|.
ASSLAWAQGLETQY
>TRBV28|TRBJ1-5|.
ASSLSVSTELNQPQH
>TRBV27|TRBJ2-7|.
ASSLKSGSSYEQY
>TRBV5-8|TRBJ2-5|.
ASSLAGTSRKETQY
>TRBV7-9|TRBJ2-7|.
ASSLGSTYEQY
>TRBV11-2|TRBJ2-5|.
ASSLAGTGRLQEAQY
>TRBV28|TRBJ2-7|.
ASSSSLEREQY
>TRBV27|TRBJ1-5|.
ASSSGTGYQPQH
>TRBV28|TRBJ2-1|.
ASTLPTFNEQF
>TRBV2|TRBJ2-2|once
ASSEATRTTGELF
>TRBV27|.|.
ASRDINSEQY
>TRBV27|TRBJ2-1|.
ASSSAGVRNEQF
>TRBV27|TRBJ2-5|.
ASSERGRGRKTQY
>TRBV19|TRBJ2-5|once
ASRMGLAVQETQY
>TRBV10-1|TRBJ1-2|.
ASSESDLYGYT
>TRBV2|TRBJ1-1|.
ASSRRVNTEAF
>TRBV5-1|TRBJ2-7|few
ASSYQGLEQY
>TRBV7-2|TRBJ2-7|.
ASSLGWSGQPDYEQY
>TRBV18|TRBJ1-5|.
ASSPVQTNQPQH
>TRBV6-1|TRBJ1-4|.
ASHKGRNEKLF
>TRBV7-2|TRBJ2-3|.
ASSLVRAGGSTDTQY
>TRBV7-2|TRBJ2-6|.
ASSLEVSGANVLT
>TRBV9|TRBJ2-3|.
ASTQGITSGITDTQY
>TRBV5-1|TRBJ2-1|.
ASDPSGTVNNEQF
>TRBV2|TRBJ2-7|.
ASSEAASAYEQY
>TRBV5-1|TRBJ1-1|.
ASSLGSSLYTEAF
>TRBV4-2|TRBJ2-7|.
ASSQVPLVAQGYEQY
>TRBV27|TRBJ2-7|.
ASSFEGGFHEQY
>TRBV28|TRBJ2-7|.
ASSLVRSLGSYEQY
>TRBV19|TRBJ1-4|.
ASKKAGASINEKLF
>TRBV9|TRBJ1-4|once
ASSYGGATNEKLF
>TRBV2|TRBJ2-1|.
ASSELGQGDEQF